The 7 T cell receptor beta chains reported below all come from one sample, sequenced in a study of cytomegalovirus exposure and HLA in healthy donors. The PCR contained 60 Vbeta and 13 Jbeta primers. The data were produced by immunoSEQ multiplex PCR, yet TCRdb's version contains in-frame clones alone and is incomplete. The table records 99,000 or so clones, 65% to 85% of them present only once. Sequencing was done on a sample of PBMCs. These receptors all come from a male donor in good health and CMV-seronegative.

This sequence joins TRBV4-3 and TRBJ2-7; perhaps TRBD2 as D (5 bases). Germline V lookup: CDR1 LGHNA, CDR2 YSLEER. Trimming removed 0 bases at V and 2 bases at J, with 17 bases between. The CDR3 totals 17 residues. The CDR3 DNA follows: TGCGCCAGCAGCCAAGATCTTTTTCGGGGAAGGACCTACGAGCAGTACTTC. It is translated as CASSQDLFRGRTYEQYF.

About this clone: An end of the junction differs from the germline gene, which may be a read error. The rearrangement joins TRBV5-1 to TRBJ2-1, with 7 bases that match TRBD2. CDR3 length: 15 amino acids. Germline CDR1 and CDR2: SGHRS and YFSETQ. The CDR3 loop reads CASRPGLDPYNEQLF. For the CDR3, the DNA is TGCGCCAGCAGACCCGGACTAGACCCTTACAATGAGCAGCTCTTC. Full variable domain (rest looked up from reference TRBV5-1 and TRBJ2-1): KAGVTQTPRYLIKTRGQQVTLSCSPISGHRSVSWYQQTPGQGLQFLFEYFSETQRNKGNFPGRFSGRQFSNSRSEMNVSTLELGDSALYLCASRPGLDPYNEQLFGPGTRLTVL.

The rearrangement uses TRBV9 and TRBJ2-1; 9 bases are a match to TRBD1. V was pared by 3 bases and J by 0 bases, with 1 base of the junction left unmatched. Germline assignment: CDR1 SGDLS and CDR2 YYNGEE. The CDR3 runs to 15 residues. The CDR3 DNA follows: TGTGCCAGCAGCGCGGGACAGGGCTCCTACAATGAGCAGTTCTTC. Residues: CASSAGQGSYNEQFF.

This chain connects TRBV28 to TRBJ2-7; weak D call: TRBD2 (5 bases). V was clipped by 4 bases and J by 0 bases, with 10 bases between them. Germline lookup yields CDR1 MDHEN and CDR2 SYDVKM. The CDR3 consists of 14 residues. CDR3 loop: CASSSPGYSYEQYF. In nucleotides, the CDR3 is TGTGCCAGCAGTTCCCCGGGATACTCCTACGAGCAGTACTTC.

This clone occurred a few times. The V gene is TRBV27, the J gene TRBJ2-7; 7 positions agree with TRBD1. Germline V gives CDR1 MNHEY, CDR2 SMNVEV (reference sequence). The V segment lost 8 bases and the J segment 2 bases; nucleotides outside the gene matches: 6. The CDR3 has 13 residues. The CDR3 region is CASQGQGAYEQYF. The CDR3 nucleotides are TGTGCCAGCCAAGGGCAGGGGGCCTACGAGCAGTACTTC.

The chain recombines TRBV9 with TRBJ1-2, with D possibly TRBD1 on 5 matching bases. The germline V gene has CDR1 SGDLS and CDR2 YYNGEE. Between the trimmed V and J ends, which lost 3 bases and 14 bases, there was a span of 17 bases. The CDR3 sequence is 12 residues long. The CDR3, as DNA: TGTGCCAGCAGCGGCTCCAGGGAAGTGTCTACCTTC. Its translation is CASSGSREVSTF.

A few counts support this clone. CDR3 amino acids: CASRPFLGVSPLHF. CDR3 DNA: TGTGCCAGCAGACCATTTCTAGGGGTTTCACCCCTCCACTTT. V gene TRBV28 combines with J gene TRBJ1-6, with D possibly TRBD1 on 5 matching bases. The V end lost 6 bases, the J end lost 9 bases, and 15 bases lay between the germline ends. The CDR3 consists of 14 residues. In germline, CDR1 is MDHEN, CDR2 SYDVKM.